This TCR beta chain was captured by sequencing in a study of CD8 T cells in ankylosing spondylitis. Findings and caveats of the study: A TCR beta motif of under 10 highly homologous variants seemed to mark ankylosing spondylitis blood.

For this clonotype: As yet, its antigen is unknown.

In making TCR beta libraries, quantitative 5'-RACE with molecular barcodes was used. TCRdb redid the calling of the 5' RACE reads with MiXCR, one entry per CDR3 protein. The sample holds approximately 550,000 distinct CDR3 sequences; roughly 13% are singletons and the top ten take nearly 7%. The CDR3 spans 15 residues. Germline values: CDR1 MNHEY, CDR2 SMNVEV (reference sequence). With 6 bases clipped from V and 2 bases from J, the junction kept 7 bases outside the gene matches. The sample was blood, either unsorted or a sorted T cell fraction (not recorded which). The chain links TRBV27 to TRBJ2-1; 7 bases fit TRBD2. The TCR sequence derives from a male donor with ankylosing spondylitis. In DNA form, the CDR3 reads TGTGCCAGCAGGCCTACTAGCGAGGCCTACAATGAGCAGTTCTTC. It codes for CASRPTSEAYNEQFF.